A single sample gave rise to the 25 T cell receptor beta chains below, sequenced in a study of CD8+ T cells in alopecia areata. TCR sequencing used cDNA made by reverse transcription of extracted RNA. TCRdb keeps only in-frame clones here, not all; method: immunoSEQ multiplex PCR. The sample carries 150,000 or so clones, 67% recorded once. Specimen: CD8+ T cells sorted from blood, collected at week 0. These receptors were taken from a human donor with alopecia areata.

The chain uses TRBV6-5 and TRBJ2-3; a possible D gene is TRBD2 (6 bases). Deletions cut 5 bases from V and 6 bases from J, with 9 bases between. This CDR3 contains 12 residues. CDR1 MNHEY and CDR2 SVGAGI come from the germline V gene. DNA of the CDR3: TGTGCCAGCAGTCCAGGGACTGATACGCAGTATTTT. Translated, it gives CASSPGTDTQYF.

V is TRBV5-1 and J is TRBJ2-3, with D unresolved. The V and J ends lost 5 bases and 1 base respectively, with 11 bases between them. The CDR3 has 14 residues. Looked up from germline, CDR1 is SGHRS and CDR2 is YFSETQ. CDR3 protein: CASSSAMGTDTQYF. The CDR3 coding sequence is TGCGCCAGCAGTTCGGCCATGGGCACAGATACGCAGTATTTT.

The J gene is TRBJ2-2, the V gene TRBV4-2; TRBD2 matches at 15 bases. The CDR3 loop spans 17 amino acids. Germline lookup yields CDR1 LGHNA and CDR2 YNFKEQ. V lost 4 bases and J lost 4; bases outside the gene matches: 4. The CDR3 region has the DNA TGTGCCAGCAGCCTGGGACTAGCGGGGGGCGGCACCGGGGAGCTGTTTTTT. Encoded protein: CASSLGLAGGGTGELFF.

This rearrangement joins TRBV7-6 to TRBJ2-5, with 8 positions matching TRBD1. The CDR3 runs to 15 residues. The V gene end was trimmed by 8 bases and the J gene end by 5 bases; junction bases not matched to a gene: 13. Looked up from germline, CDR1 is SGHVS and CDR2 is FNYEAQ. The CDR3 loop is CASATGAGGWETQYF. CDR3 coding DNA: TGTGCCAGCGCCACTGGGGCAGGGGGCTGGGAGACCCAGTACTTC.

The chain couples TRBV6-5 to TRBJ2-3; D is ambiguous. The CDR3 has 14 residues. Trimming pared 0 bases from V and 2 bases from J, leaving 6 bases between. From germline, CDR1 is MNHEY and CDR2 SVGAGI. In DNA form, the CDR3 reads TGTGCCAGCAGTTACTCCCCAGCCACAGATACGCAGTATTTT. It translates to CASSYSPATDTQYF.

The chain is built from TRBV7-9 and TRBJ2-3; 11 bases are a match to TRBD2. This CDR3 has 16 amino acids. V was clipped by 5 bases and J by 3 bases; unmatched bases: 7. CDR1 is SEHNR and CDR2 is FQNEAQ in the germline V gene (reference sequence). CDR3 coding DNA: TGTGCCAGCAGCCCTCTAGCGGGGGGCGCAACAGATACGCAGTATTTT. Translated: CASSPLAGGATDTQYF.

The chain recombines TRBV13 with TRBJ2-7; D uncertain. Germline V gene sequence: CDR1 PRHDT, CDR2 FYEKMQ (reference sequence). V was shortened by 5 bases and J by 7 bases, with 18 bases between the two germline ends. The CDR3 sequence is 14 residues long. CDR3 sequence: CASSVNASPREQYF. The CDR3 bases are TGTGCCAGCAGCGTTAACGCCAGTCCCCGGGAGCAGTACTTC.

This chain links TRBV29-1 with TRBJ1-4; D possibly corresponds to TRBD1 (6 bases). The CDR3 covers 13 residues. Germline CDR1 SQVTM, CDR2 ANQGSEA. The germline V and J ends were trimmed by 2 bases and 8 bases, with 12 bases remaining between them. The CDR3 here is CSVEPGAGEKLFF. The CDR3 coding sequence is TGCAGCGTTGAACCGGGGGCTGGAGAAAAACTGTTTTTT.

The CDR3 DNA reads as TGTGCCAGCAGTATTCGACAGAACACAGATACGCAGTATTTT. Translating gives CASSIRQNTDTQYF. The genes are TRBV27 and TRBJ2-3, with D possibly matching TRBD1 (5 bases). The CDR3 spans 14 residues. Per germline, CDR1 MNHEY and CDR2 SMNVEV (reference sequence). The V end was cut by 5 bases, the J end by 2 bases, with 11 bases between.

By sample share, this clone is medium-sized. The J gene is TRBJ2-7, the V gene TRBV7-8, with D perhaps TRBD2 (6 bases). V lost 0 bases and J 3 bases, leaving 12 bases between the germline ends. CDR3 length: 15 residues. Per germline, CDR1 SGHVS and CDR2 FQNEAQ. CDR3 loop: CASSLASGSYYEQYF. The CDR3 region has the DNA TGTGCCAGCAGCTTAGCGAGCGGGTCCTACTACGAGCAGTACTTC.

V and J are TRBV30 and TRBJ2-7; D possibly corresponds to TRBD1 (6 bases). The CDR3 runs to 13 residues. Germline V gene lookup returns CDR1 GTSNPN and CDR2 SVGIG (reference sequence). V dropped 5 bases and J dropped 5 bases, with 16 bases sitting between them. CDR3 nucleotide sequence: TGTGCCTGGGATAGGGGGAGTATTGACGAGCAGTACTTC. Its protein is CAWDRGSIDEQYF.

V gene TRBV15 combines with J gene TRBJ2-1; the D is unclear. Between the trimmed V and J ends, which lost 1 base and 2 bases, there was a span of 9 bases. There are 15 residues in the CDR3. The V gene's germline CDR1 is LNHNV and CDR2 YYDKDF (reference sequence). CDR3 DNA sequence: TGTGCCACCAGCAGAGGAGGCAGCCCCTACAATGAGCAGTTCTTC. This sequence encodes CATSRGGSPYNEQFF.

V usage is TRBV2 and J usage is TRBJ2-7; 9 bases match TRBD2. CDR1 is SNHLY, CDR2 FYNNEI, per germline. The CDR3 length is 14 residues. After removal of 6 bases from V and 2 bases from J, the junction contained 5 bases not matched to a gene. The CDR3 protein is CASRERGAPYEQYF. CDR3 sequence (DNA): TGTGCCAGCAGGGAGCGGGGGGCTCCCTACGAGCAGTACTTC.

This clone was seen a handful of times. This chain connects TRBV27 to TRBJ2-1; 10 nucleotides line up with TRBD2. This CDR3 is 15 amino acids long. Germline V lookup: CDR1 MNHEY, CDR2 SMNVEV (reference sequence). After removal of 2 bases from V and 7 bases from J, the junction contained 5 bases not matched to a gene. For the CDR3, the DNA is TGTGCCAGCAGTTTAAGCGGGGGGGCCGGGAATGAGCAGTTCTTC. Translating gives CASSLSGGAGNEQFF.

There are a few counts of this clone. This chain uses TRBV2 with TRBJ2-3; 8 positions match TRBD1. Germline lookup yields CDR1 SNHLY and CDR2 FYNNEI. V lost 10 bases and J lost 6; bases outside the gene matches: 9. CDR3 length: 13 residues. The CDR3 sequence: CATTGVISDTQYF. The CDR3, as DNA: TGTGCCACGACAGGGGTTATATCGGATACGCAGTATTTT. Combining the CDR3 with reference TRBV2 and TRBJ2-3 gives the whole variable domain EPEVTQTPSHQVTQMGQEVILRCVPISNHLYFYWYRQILGQKVEFLVSFYNNEISEKSEIFDDQFSVERPDGSNFTLKIRSTKLEDSAMYFCATTGVISDTQYFGPGTRLTVL.

The CDR3 DNA is TGTGCCAGCAGTGGACTAGCGGGGAACACCGGGGAGCTGTTTTTT. It translates to CASSGLAGNTGELFF. J is TRBJ2-2 and V is TRBV2; TRBD2 matches at 10 bases. This CDR3 has 15 amino acids. V shed 4 bases and J 1 base; nucleotides not matched to a gene: 0. The germline gives CDR1 SNHLY, CDR2 FYNNEI.

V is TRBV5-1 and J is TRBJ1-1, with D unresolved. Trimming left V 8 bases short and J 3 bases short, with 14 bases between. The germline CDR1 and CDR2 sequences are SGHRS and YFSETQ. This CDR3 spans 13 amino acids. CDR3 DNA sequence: TGCGCCAGTGGGGAAGTAGAGGACACTGAAGCTTTCTTT. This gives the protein CASGEVEDTEAFF. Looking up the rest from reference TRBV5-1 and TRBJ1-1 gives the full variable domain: KAGVTQTPRYLIKTRGQQVTLSCSPISGHRSVSWYQQTPGQGLQFLFEYFSETQRNKGNFPGRFSGRQFSNSRSEMNVSTLELGDSALYLCASGEVEDTEAFFGQGTRLTVV.

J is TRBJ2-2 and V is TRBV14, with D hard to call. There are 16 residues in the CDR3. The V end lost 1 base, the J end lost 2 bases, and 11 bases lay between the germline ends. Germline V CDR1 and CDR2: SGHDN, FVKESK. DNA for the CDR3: TGTGCCAGCAGCCAAGGGAGACCTCTTAACACCGGGGAGCTGTTTTTT. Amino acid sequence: CASSQGRPLNTGELFF.

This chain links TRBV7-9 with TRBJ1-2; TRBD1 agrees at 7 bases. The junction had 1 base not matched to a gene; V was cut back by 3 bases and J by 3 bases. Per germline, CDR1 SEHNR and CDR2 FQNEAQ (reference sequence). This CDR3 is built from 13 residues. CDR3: CASSFGTDYGYTF. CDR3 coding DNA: TGTGCCAGCAGCTTTGGGACAGACTATGGCTACACCTTC.

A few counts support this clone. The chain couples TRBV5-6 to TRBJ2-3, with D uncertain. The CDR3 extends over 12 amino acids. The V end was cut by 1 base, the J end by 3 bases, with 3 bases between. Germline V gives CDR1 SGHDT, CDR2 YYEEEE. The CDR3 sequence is CASSLITDTQYF. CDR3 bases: TGTGCCAGCAGCTTGATAACAGATACGCAGTATTTT.

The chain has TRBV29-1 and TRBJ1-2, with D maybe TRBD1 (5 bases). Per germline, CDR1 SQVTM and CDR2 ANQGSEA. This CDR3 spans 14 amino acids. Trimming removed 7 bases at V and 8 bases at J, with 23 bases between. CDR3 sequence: CSAPRGDFSGGYTF. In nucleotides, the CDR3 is TGCAGCGCACCCCGTGGGGACTTCTCGGGCGGCTACACCTTC.

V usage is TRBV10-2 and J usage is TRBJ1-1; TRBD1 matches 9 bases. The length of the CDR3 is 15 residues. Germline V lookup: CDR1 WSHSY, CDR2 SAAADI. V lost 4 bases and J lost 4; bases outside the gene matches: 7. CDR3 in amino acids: CASSGNRGLGTEAFF. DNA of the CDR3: TGCGCCAGCAGTGGAAACAGGGGGCTGGGCACTGAAGCTTTCTTT.

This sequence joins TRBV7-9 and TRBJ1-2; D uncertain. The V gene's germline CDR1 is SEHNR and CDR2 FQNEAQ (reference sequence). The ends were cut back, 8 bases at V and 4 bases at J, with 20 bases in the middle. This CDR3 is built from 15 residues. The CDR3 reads CASGNPPAQVYGYTF. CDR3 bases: TGTGCCAGCGGCAATCCCCCGGCGCAAGTCTATGGCTACACCTTC.

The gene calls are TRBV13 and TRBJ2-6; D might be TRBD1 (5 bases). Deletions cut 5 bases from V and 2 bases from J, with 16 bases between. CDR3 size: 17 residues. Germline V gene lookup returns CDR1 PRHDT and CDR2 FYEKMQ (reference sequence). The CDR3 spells CASSPGQGSPGANVLTF. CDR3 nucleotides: TGTGCCAGCAGCCCTGGTCAGGGATCCCCTGGGGCCAACGTCCTGACTTTC.

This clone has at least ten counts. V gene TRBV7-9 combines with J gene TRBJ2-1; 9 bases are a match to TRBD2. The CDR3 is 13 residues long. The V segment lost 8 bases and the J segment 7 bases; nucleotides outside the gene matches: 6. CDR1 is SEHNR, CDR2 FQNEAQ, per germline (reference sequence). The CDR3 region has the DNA TGTGCCAGCCTCCTGGCGGGGGGGAATGAGCAGTTCTTC. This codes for CASLLAGGNEQFF. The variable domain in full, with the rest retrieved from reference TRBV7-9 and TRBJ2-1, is DTGVSQNPRHKITKRGQNVTFRCDPISEHNRLYWYRQTLGQGPEFLTYFQNEAQLEKSRLLSDRFSAERPKGSFSTLEIQRTEQGDSAMYLCASLLAGGNEQFFGPGTRLTVL.